Presented here are 25 T cell receptor beta chains from one specimen sequenced in a study of cytomegalovirus exposure and HLA in healthy donors. PCR employed 60 Vbeta and 13 Jbeta primers. TCRdb's table, derived via immunoSEQ multiplex PCR, lists solely in-frame clones and lacks some. The table has 130,000 or so clones, over 75% seen once. Sequenced input: PBMCs. The receptor set was obtained from a man aged 25-45 years in good health and CMV-seronegative.

The chain recombines TRBV27 with TRBJ2-5; tentatively, D is TRBD1 (5 bases). The CDR3 is 13 residues long. The V and J ends lost 3 bases and 4 bases respectively, with 9 bases between them. Germline CDR1 is MNHEY and CDR2 is SMNVEV (reference sequence). This chain's CDR3 is CASSFSRGETQYF. DNA for the CDR3: TGTGCCAGCAGTTTTTCTAGGGGAGAGACCCAGTACTTC.

V gene TRBV4-1 combines with J gene TRBJ2-7, with a tentative D call TRBD1 (5 bases). Germline-derived CDR1 and CDR2 are MGHRA and YSYEKL. V was clipped by 0 bases and J by 2 bases, with 11 bases between them. The CDR3 spans 15 residues. In nucleotides, the CDR3 is TGCGCCAGCAGCCAAGACAGGGCTTCAACCTACGAGCAGTACTTC. This translates into CASSQDRASTYEQYF.

The chain recombines TRBV5-4 with TRBJ2-4; D may be TRBD2 (6 bases). V was shortened by 5 bases and J by 2 bases, with 8 bases between the two germline ends. Germline CDR1 is SGHNT and CDR2 is YYREEE (reference sequence). This CDR3 contains 13 residues. The chain's CDR3 is CASSRDSKNIQYF. The CDR3 DNA sequence: TGTGCCAGCAGTCGGGACTCCAAAAACATTCAGTACTTC.

The genes are TRBV6-5 and TRBJ2-7; the D gene is possibly TRBD1 (5 bases). CDR1 is MNHEY, CDR2 SVGAGI, per germline. Trimming left V 2 bases short and J 5 bases short, with 13 bases between. CDR3 length: 14 residues. CDR3 DNA sequence: TGTGCCAGCAGTTACAGGGGCCCGGGTAACGAGCAGTACTTC. Protein sequence: CASSYRGPGNEQYF.

The V gene is TRBV29-1, the J gene TRBJ1-1; 7 positions agree with TRBD1. Germline V CDR1 and CDR2: SQVTM, ANQGSEA. This CDR3 region has 11 residues. With V trimmed by 4 bases and J by 9 bases, 5 bases remained unmatched. CDR3 in DNA: TGCAGCGTTGTGACAGGGTTGAAAGCTTTCTTT. Its protein is CSVVTGLKAFF.

The chain combines TRBV25-1 with TRBJ1-5, with D hard to call. V shed 6 bases and J shed 1 base, with 10 bases lying between them. CDR1 is MGHDK, CDR2 SYGVNS, per germline. The CDR3 loop spans 14 amino acids. Here the CDR3 DNA reads TGTGCCAGCAGCCCCTATTCAAGCAATCAGCCCCAGCATTTT. This encodes CASSPYSSNQPQHF. Together with reference TRBV25-1 and TRBJ1-5, the CDR3 gives the full variable domain: EADIYQTPRYLVIGTGKKITLECSQTMGHDKMYWYQQDPGMELHLIHYSYGVNSTEKGDLSSESTVSRIRTEHFPLTLESARPSHTSQYLCASSPYSSNQPQHFGDGTRLSIL.

The V call is TRBV5-5, the J call TRBJ1-2; D gene ambiguous. CDR1 and CDR2 from the germline V gene are SGHKS and YYEKEE (reference sequence). Trimming took off 1 base at V and 7 bases at J, with 8 bases between the two ends. CDR3 length: 12 amino acids. Here the CDR3 reads CASSLTDRGYTF. The DNA of the CDR3 is TGTGCCAGCAGCTTGACAGATCGTGGCTACACCTTC.

CDR3: CAQRDGNTIYF. As DNA, the CDR3 is TGCGCCCAGCGGGATGGAAACACCATATATTTT. V gene TRBV10-1 combines with J gene TRBJ1-3; D remains ambiguous. CDR1 and CDR2 (germline): WNHNN, SYGVQD (reference sequence). This CDR3 spans 11 amino acids. The germline V and J ends were trimmed by 11 bases and 3 bases, with 8 bases remaining between them.

The chain joins TRBV5-8 to TRBJ1-5, with a weak D call TRBD1 (6 bases). Trimming left V 3 bases short and J 9 bases short, with 16 bases between. The CDR3 spans 14 residues. Germline values: CDR1 SGHTS, CDR2 YDEGEE. CDR3: CASSSWDTPMPQHF. As DNA, the CDR3 is TGTGCCAGCAGCTCCTGGGACACACCGATGCCCCAGCATTTT.

The J gene is TRBJ1-2, the V gene TRBV29-1; no clear D. Germline CDR1 SQVTM, CDR2 ANQGSEA. CDR3 size: 15 residues. Trimming cost V 0 bases and J 6 bases, with 17 bases left between them. CDR3 nucleotides: TGCAGCGTTGAAGATGAGCCCGGAGGAAAAGATGGCTACACCTTC. Protein: CSVEDEPGGKDGYTF.

This chain joins TRBV28 and TRBJ1-2; 9 nucleotides line up with TRBD1. J gave up 4 bases and V 6 bases, and 12 bases lay outside the gene matches. Germline V CDR1 and CDR2: MDHEN, SYDVKM. This CDR3 has 16 amino acids. Here the CDR3 reads CASSRTGQGGSYGYTF. In nucleotides, the CDR3 is TGTGCCAGCAGCAGAACGGGACAGGGAGGATCCTATGGCTACACCTTC.

The gene calls are TRBV2 and TRBJ2-7, with a weak D call TRBD2 (6 bases). Germline V gene data show CDR1 as SNHLY and CDR2 as FYNNEI. The CDR3 covers 14 residues. V shed 0 bases and J shed 4 bases, with 10 bases lying between them. Written as DNA, the CDR3 is TGTGCCAGCAGTGAAGCGCAAGGAGGGTACGAGCAGTACTTC. Its protein product is CASSEAQGGYEQYF.

This rearrangement joins TRBV28 to TRBJ2-1, with TRBD2 matching 13 bases. V was clipped by 4 bases and J by 0 bases; unmatched bases: 3. Germline values: CDR1 MDHEN, CDR2 SYDVKM. This CDR3 is built from 17 residues. The CDR3 sequence is CASSSRLAGGSYNEQFF. CDR3 sequence (DNA): TGTGCCAGCAGTTCCCGACTAGCGGGGGGCTCCTACAATGAGCAGTTCTTC.

The gene calls are TRBV15 and TRBJ1-2; 7 nucleotides align to TRBD1. V dropped 0 bases and J dropped 8; count of bases not matched to a gene: 18. Germline CDR1 is LNHNV and CDR2 is YYDKDF (reference sequence). This CDR3 is built from 18 residues. In DNA, the CDR3 is TGTGCCACCAGCAGAGATCTGGGCAGGGGGTTAATTTTTAGGGGCTACACCTTC. Translating gives CATSRDLGRGLIFRGYTF.

This clone was recorded once. The chain carries TRBV28 and TRBJ2-4, with TRBD1 identical over 7 bases. The V gene's germline CDR1 is MDHEN and CDR2 SYDVKM. The V gene end was trimmed by 3 bases and the J gene end by 6 bases; junction bases not matched to a gene: 14. This CDR3 is 17 amino acids long. CDR3 nucleotide sequence: TGTGCCAGCAGTTTTGATCAGGGCAGGGGGTCTTTAAACATTCAGTACTTC. Translated, it gives CASSFDQGRGSLNIQYF.

The chain joins TRBV5-4 to TRBJ2-7; 8 nucleotides align to TRBD1. Germline loops: CDR1 SGHNT, CDR2 YYREEE (reference sequence). V dropped 2 bases and J dropped 3; count of bases not matched to a gene: 1. The CDR3 has 13 amino acids. The DNA of the CDR3 is TGTGCCAGCAGCTTAGGGACAGGCTACGAGCAGTACTTC. Translated, it gives CASSLGTGYEQYF.

The CDR3 coding sequence is TGTGCCAGCAGCAGGGGAGAGAGCACTGAAGCTTTCTTT. Its protein product is CASSRGESTEAFF. The chain is built from TRBV6-6 and TRBJ1-1; TRBD1 is a possible D gene (6 bases). Germline V CDR1 and CDR2: MNHNY, SVGAGI (reference sequence). Trimming left V 6 bases short and J 4 bases short, with 12 bases between. The length of the CDR3 is 13 residues.

This chain joins TRBV10-3 and TRBJ2-7, with 12 bases identical to TRBD2. V trimming: 2 bases; J trimming: 5 bases; junction bases outside the gene matches: 4. Germline assignment: CDR1 ENHRY and CDR2 SYGVKD. The length of the CDR3 is 15 residues. In DNA form, the CDR3 reads TGTGCCATCAGTGAGCCGACTAGCGGGAGCCACGAGCAGTACTTC. It codes for CAISEPTSGSHEQYF.

The chain employs TRBV27 and TRBJ2-6; 8 nucleotides line up with TRBD1. Germline CDR1 is MNHEY and CDR2 is SMNVEV (reference sequence). The V and J ends lost 8 bases and 3 bases, in that order; junction bases with no gene match: 6. This CDR3 is built from 15 residues. The CDR3: CASPQGAGGANVLTF. CDR3 coding DNA: TGTGCCAGCCCTCAGGGGGCGGGTGGGGCCAACGTCCTGACTTTC.

The genes are TRBV4-1 and TRBJ2-7, with 7 bases that match TRBD1. The CDR3 runs 16 residues. Germline V gene sequence: CDR1 MGHRA, CDR2 YSYEKL. V dropped 0 bases and J dropped 5; count of bases not matched to a gene: 10. CDR3 loop: CASSQEGETGRDEQYF. CDR3 coding DNA: TGCGCCAGCAGCCAAGAAGGGGAGACAGGGCGGGACGAGCAGTACTTC.

This chain links TRBV6-5 with TRBJ1-2; 7 bases match TRBD1. The CDR3 has 14 amino acids. Looked up from germline, CDR1 is MNHEY and CDR2 is SVGAGI. The junction had 5 bases not matched to a gene; V was cut back by 7 bases and J by 0 bases. The CDR3 here is CASTRDSTNYGYTF. The CDR3 DNA reads as TGTGCCAGCACCCGGGACAGCACTAACTATGGCTACACCTTC.

The chain combines TRBV2 with TRBJ2-7; 10 bases agree with TRBD2. After removal of 7 bases from V and 5 bases from J, the junction contained 5 bases not matched to a gene. The CDR3 runs 13 residues. Per the germline V gene, CDR1 is SNHLY and CDR2 is FYNNEI. The CDR3: CASTRLAGDEQYF. The CDR3 coding sequence is TGTGCCAGCACCAGACTAGCGGGTGACGAGCAGTACTTC.

J is TRBJ2-3 and V is TRBV7-3, with unresolved D. Germline lookup yields CDR1 SGHTA and CDR2 FQGTGA. The V end was cut by 2 bases, the J end by 3 bases, with 6 bases between. This CDR3 spans 13 amino acids. CDR3 sequence (DNA): TGTGCCAGCAGCTTATTCCGGACAGATACGCAGTATTTT. Protein: CASSLFRTDTQYF.

The rearrangement joins TRBV9 to TRBJ1-2; D remains unclear. V lost 6 bases and J 0 bases, leaving 12 bases between the germline ends. This CDR3 region has 14 residues. Per the germline V gene, CDR1 is SGDLS and CDR2 is YYNGEE. CDR3 coding DNA: TGTGCCAGCACCCCGACGGGTACTAACTATGGCTACACCTTC. This gives the protein CASTPTGTNYGYTF. The full variable domain, in which reference TRBV9 and TRBJ1-2 provide the parts outside the CDR3, is DSGVTQTPKHLITATGQRVTLRCSPRSGDLSVYWYQQSLDQGLQFLIQYYNGEERAKGNILERFSAQQFPDLHSELNLSSLELGDSALYFCASTPTGTNYGYTFGSGTRLTVV.

This chain connects TRBV7-9 to TRBJ1-6, with 7 bases lining up with TRBD1. This CDR3 has 14 amino acids. Germline V lookup: CDR1 SEHNR, CDR2 FQNEAQ (reference sequence). V trimming: 4 bases; J trimming: 10 bases; junction bases outside the gene matches: 7. CDR3 coding DNA: TGTGCCAGCAGCTCAGTAGGGGGCGACTCACCCCTCCACTTT. This sequence encodes CASSSVGGDSPLHF.